Sequencing of this T cell receptor (beta chain) was carried out in a study of blood T cells in healthy people across ages. Notes on this clonotype: Antigen: not known.

General study findings and limits: Changes seen in expanded clonotypes were possibly confounded by donor CMV status left unknown. PBMCs left unsorted prevented a conclusive naive versus antigen-experienced comparison.

Combining a sample-barcoded 5' primer with a J-beta primer mix, a second PCR ran for roughly 6 to 12 cycles. TCRdb re-called the 5' RACE reads through MiXCR, storing one row per CDR3 protein. The sample lists about 650,000 distinct CDR3 sequences; about a third were seen once. The CDR3 runs to 17 residues. Germline V gene sequence: CDR1 SGHRS, CDR2 YFSETQ. V lost 2 bases, J lost 3 bases, and 5 bases stayed unmatched. J is TRBJ2-7 and V is TRBV5-1, with TRBD2 matching 16 bases. The clonotype was recovered from an elderly woman in good health. The sample consisted of blood. CDR3 coding DNA: TGCGCCAGCAGCTTTACCGGGACTAGCGGGAGGGACTACGAGCAGTACTTC. It yields the protein CASSFTGTSGRDYEQYF.